The 13 T cell receptor beta chains listed next were all sequenced from one sample in a study of cytomegalovirus exposure and HLA in healthy donors. Use of 60 Vbeta and 13 Jbeta primers characterized the PCR. Repertoires were generated with immunoSEQ multiplex PCR, while TCRdb's copy carries only in-frame clones and drops some. The sample lists tens of thousands of clones; around 83% were seen once. Sequenced sample: PBMCs. These receptors came from a man aged 25 to 40 in good health and CMV-seronegative.

This clone was detected once. The chain has TRBV4-2 and TRBJ1-2, with 9 positions matching TRBD1. Germline CDR1 reads LGHNA; CDR2 reads YNFKEQ. V gave up 1 base and J gave up 0 bases; unmatched junction bases: 3. The CDR3 is 16 amino acids. This CDR3 reads CASSQAGTGPNYGYTF. CDR3 coding DNA: TGTGCCAGCAGCCAAGCCGGGACAGGGCCTAACTATGGCTACACCTTC.

This clone turned up a few times. The chain couples TRBV5-6 to TRBJ1-5, with D possibly being TRBD1 (6 bases). The CDR3 spans 14 residues. Trimming removed 0 bases from V and 5 bases from J, with 9 bases in between. Germline V gene sequence: CDR1 SGHDT, CDR2 YYEEEE. The CDR3 here is CASSLGQVHQPQHF. CDR3 in DNA: TGTGCCAGCAGCTTGGGACAGGTTCATCAGCCCCAGCATTTT.

This chain links TRBV6-5 with TRBJ2-7; unclear D gene. Trimming removed 9 bases from V and 4 bases from J, with 16 bases in between. The CDR3 loop spans 13 amino acids. The germline CDR1 and CDR2 sequences are MNHEY and SVGAGI. The CDR3 is CASRLGSKYEQYF. The CDR3 DNA sequence: TGTGCCAGTCGCCTAGGTAGTAAATACGAGCAGTACTTC.

This chain uses TRBV9 with TRBJ1-6; D perhaps matches TRBD1 (6 bases). Germline CDR1 is SGDLS and CDR2 is YYNGEE. The CDR3 has 16 amino acids. V was pared by 4 bases and J by 7 bases, with 18 bases between. The CDR3 nucleotides read TGTGCCAGCAGCACAAGGGCGGGGGCAAACAATTCACCCCTCCACTTT. This gives the protein CASSTRAGANNSPLHF. Full variable domain (remainder filled in from reference TRBV9 and TRBJ1-6): DSGVTQTPKHLITATGQRVTLRCSPRSGDLSVYWYQQSLDQGLQFLIQYYNGEERAKGNILERFSAQQFPDLHSELNLSSLELGDSALYFCASSTRAGANNSPLHFGNGTRLTVT.

The rearrangement uses TRBV2 and TRBJ2-6; D perhaps matches TRBD2 (5 bases). This CDR3 spans 16 amino acids. CDR1 and CDR2 (germline): SNHLY, FYNNEI. Trimming cost V 0 bases and J 0 bases, with 6 bases left between them. The chain's CDR3 is CASSEAEGSGANVLTF. The CDR3, as DNA: TGTGCCAGCAGTGAAGCCGAGGGCTCTGGGGCCAACGTCCTGACTTTC.

V usage is TRBV5-6 and J usage is TRBJ2-3, with 13 nucleotides matching TRBD2. The CDR3 consists of 19 residues. The ends lost 3 bases at V and 1 base at J; junction bases unmatched: 11. Per the germline V gene, CDR1 is SGHDT and CDR2 is YYEEEE. The CDR3 DNA follows: TGTGCCAGCAGCTCCCTTGGACTAGCGGGAGACGGGGGCACAGATACGCAGTATTTT. Translation: CASSSLGLAGDGGTDTQYF.

V gene TRBV12-5 combines with J gene TRBJ1-5; D is unresolved. The V gene lost 6 bases and the J gene lost 5 bases, with 5 bases spanning the gap. The CDR3 is 11 amino acids. Per the germline V gene, CDR1 is LGHNT and CDR2 is FRNRAP. Here the CDR3 DNA reads TGTGCTAGTGGCCCCGATCAGCCCCAGCATTTT. Its translation: CASGPDQPQHF.

The V call is TRBV7-9, the J call TRBJ1-5; no definite D call. In germline, CDR1 is SEHNR, CDR2 FQNEAQ (reference sequence). Trimming removed 2 bases at V and 2 bases at J, with 10 bases between. The CDR3 spans 15 residues. The CDR3 spells CASSLSGMGNQPQHF. The CDR3 nucleotides are TGTGCCAGCAGCTTATCGGGGATGGGCAATCAGCCCCAGCATTTT. The whole variable domain, filled in from reference TRBV7-9 and TRBJ1-5, reads DTGVSQNPRHKITKRGQNVTFRCDPISEHNRLYWYRQTLGQGPEFLTYFQNEAQLEKSRLLSDRFSAERPKGSFSTLEIQRTEQGDSAMYLCASSLSGMGNQPQHFGDGTRLSIL.

This clone occurred a few times. V and J are TRBV6-5 and TRBJ2-2; D not resolved. Germline CDR1 is MNHEY and CDR2 is SVGAGI. This CDR3 has 15 residues. The V end was cut by 6 bases, the J end by 6 bases, with 17 bases between. Here the CDR3 DNA reads TGTGCCAGCAGAAACATGCCGGGTTCTCCCGGGGAGCTGTTTTTT. The encoded protein is CASRNMPGSPGELFF.

CDR3 loop: CASSYARTGDTYEQYF. In DNA, the CDR3 is TGTGCCAGCAGTTACGCCAGGACAGGGGATACCTACGAGCAGTACTTC. V usage is TRBV6-5 and J usage is TRBJ2-7, with 9 nucleotides matching TRBD1. The CDR3 has 16 amino acids. The germline V gene encodes CDR1 MNHEY and CDR2 SVGAGI. The ends lost 2 bases at V and 2 bases at J; junction bases unmatched: 7.

The gene calls are TRBV6-1 and TRBJ2-7, with 7 bases lining up with TRBD1. V gave up 2 bases and J gave up 1 base; unmatched junction bases: 8. The length of the CDR3 is 16 residues. Germline CDR1 reads MNHNS; CDR2 reads SASEGT. In DNA form, the CDR3 reads TGTGCCAGCAGTGAATCTCTCTGGACAGGTTCCTACGAGCAGTACTTC. It encodes CASSESLWTGSYEQYF.

J is TRBJ2-7 and V is TRBV5-1; 14 bases line up with TRBD2. The germline V gene encodes CDR1 SGHRS and CDR2 YFSETQ. The CDR3 covers 17 residues. The J segment lost 0 bases and the V segment lost 0 bases, leaving 2 bases of the junction unmatched. CDR3 sequence reads: CASSLATSGGVSYEQYF. The CDR3 bases are TGCGCCAGCAGCTTGGCGACTAGCGGGGGGGTCTCCTACGAGCAGTACTTC.

This chain uses TRBV19 with TRBJ2-1, with TRBD2 matching 10 bases. The CDR3 totals 14 residues. Germline CDR1 reads LNHDA; CDR2 reads SQIVND (reference sequence). Losses at the gene ends were 5 bases for V and 6 bases for J; bases not matched to a gene: 4. The CDR3 DNA reads as TGTGCCAGTAGTTCCGGACTAGCGGTCAATGAGCAGTTCTTC. This translates into CASSSGLAVNEQFF.